Given below is one T cell receptor (beta chain) in context. TCRdb keeps only in-frame clones here, not all; method: immunoSEQ multiplex PCR. The table records around 130,000 clones, over 90% of them present only once. The data were taken from a study of T cell responses to AZD1222 COVID-19 vaccine. Germline values: CDR1 MNHNY, CDR2 SVGAGI (reference sequence). V gave up 6 bases and J gave up 5 bases; unmatched junction bases: 8. The CDR3 has 15 amino acids. The receptor's source is an adult in good health. This chain links TRBV6-6 with TRBJ1-5, with TRBD1 matching 9 bases. Here the sequenced sample was peripheral blood, taken on day 0 of AZD1222 vaccination. CDR3 DNA: TGTGCCAGCAGCCCCGGACAGGGGACAGATCAGCCCCAGCATTTT. It translates to CASSPGQGTDQPQHF.